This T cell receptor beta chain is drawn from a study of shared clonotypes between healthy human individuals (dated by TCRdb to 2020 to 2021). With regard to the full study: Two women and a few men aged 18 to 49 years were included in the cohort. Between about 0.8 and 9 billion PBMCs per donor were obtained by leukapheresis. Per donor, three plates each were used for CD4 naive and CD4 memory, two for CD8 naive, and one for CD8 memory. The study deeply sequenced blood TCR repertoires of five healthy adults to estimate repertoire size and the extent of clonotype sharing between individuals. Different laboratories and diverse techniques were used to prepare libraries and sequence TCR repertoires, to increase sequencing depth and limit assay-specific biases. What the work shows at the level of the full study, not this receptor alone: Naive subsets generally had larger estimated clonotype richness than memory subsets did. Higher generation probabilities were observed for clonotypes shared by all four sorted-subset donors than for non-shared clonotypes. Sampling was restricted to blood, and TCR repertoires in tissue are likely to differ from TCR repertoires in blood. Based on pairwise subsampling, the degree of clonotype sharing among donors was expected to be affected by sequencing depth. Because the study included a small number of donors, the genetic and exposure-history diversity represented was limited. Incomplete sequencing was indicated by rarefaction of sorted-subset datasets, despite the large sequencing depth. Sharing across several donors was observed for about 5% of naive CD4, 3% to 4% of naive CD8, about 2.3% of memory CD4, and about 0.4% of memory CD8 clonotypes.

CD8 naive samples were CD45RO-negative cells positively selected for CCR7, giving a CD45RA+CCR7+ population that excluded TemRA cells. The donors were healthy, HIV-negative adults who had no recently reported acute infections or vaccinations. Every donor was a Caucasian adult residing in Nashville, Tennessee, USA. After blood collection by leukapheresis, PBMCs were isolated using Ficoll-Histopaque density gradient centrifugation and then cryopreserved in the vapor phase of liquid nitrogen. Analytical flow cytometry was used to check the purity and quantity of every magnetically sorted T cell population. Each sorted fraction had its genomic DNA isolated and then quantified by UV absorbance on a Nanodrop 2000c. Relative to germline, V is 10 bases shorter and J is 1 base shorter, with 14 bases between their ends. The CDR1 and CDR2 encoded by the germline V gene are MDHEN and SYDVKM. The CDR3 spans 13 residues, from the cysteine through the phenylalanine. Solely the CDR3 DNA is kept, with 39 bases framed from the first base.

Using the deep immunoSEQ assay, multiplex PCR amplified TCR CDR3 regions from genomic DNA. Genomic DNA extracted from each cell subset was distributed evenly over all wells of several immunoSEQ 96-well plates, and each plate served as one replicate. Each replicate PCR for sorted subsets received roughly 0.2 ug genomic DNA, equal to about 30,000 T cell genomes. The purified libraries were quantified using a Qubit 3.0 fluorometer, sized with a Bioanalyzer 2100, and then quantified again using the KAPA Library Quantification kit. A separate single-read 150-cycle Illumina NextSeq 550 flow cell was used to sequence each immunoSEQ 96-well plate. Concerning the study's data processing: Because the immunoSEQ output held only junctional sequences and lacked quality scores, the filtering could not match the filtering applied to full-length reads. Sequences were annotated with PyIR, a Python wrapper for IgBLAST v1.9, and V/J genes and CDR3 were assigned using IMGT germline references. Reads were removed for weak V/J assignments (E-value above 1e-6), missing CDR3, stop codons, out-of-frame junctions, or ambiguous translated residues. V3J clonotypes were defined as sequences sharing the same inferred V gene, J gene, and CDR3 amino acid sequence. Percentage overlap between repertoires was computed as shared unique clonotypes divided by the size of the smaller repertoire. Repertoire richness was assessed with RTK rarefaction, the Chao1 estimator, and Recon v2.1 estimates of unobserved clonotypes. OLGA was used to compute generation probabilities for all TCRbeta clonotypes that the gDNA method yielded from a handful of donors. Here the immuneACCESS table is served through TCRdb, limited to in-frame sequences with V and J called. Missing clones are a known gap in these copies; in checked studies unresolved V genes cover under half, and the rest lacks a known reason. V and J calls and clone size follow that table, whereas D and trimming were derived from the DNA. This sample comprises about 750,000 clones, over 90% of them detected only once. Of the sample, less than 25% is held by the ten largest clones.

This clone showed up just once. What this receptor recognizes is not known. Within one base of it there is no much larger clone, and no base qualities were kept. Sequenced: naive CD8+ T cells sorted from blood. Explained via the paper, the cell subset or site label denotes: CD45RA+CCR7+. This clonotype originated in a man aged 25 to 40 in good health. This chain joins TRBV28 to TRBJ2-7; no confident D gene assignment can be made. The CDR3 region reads CATRSSNSYEQYF. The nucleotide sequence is TGTGCCACCCGGAGTTCAAATTCCTACGAGCAGTACTTC.